The 2 T cell receptor beta chains below were found in one sample sequenced in a study of cytomegalovirus exposure and HLA in healthy donors. Primers: 60 Vbeta forward and 13 Jbeta reverse. Assay used: immunoSEQ multiplex PCR; TCRdb lists only in-frame clones, some missing. This table holds 100,000 to 150,000 clones. The sequenced sample was PBMCs. These receptors originate from a woman in her thirties or forties in good health and CMV-seronegative.

This chain joins TRBV13 and TRBJ1-2; 7 bases match TRBD1. Germline V gene data show CDR1 as PRHDT and CDR2 as FYEKMQ (reference sequence). The V gene end was trimmed by 5 bases and the J gene end by 2 bases; junction bases not matched to a gene: 2. The CDR3 has 13 residues. The CDR3 sequence: CASSLTGNYGYTF. CDR3 nucleotides: TGTGCCAGCAGCCTGACAGGGAACTATGGCTACACCTTC.

This rearrangement joins TRBV5-4 to TRBJ2-7; tentative D call: TRBD2 (6 bases). This CDR3 spans 14 amino acids. V lost 4 bases and J 3 bases, leaving 14 bases between the germline ends. Germline loops: CDR1 SGHNT, CDR2 YYREEE (reference sequence). The CDR3 DNA reads TGTGCCAGCAGCAACCGGGACTCAAGCTACGAGCAGTACTTC. Translating it yields CASSNRDSSYEQYF.